This T cell receptor (beta chain) was captured by sequencing in a study of control samples from healthy donors and cancer patients. The protocol was immunoSEQ multiplex PCR, while the TCRdb copy is restricted to in-frame clones and leaves out a portion. The table shows 150,000 or so clones, with 88% occurring only once. Trimming at V came to 5 bases and at J to 4 bases, leaving 8 bases not matched to a gene. The CDR3 runs 16 residues. Per the germline V gene, CDR1 is ENHRY and CDR2 is SYGVKD. The rearrangement links TRBV10-3 to TRBJ2-5; 12 bases map to TRBD2. Sequencing was performed on blood. The sequence derives from a woman aged 30 to 39 in good health. CDR3 sequence: CAISQPSGGEAETQYF. The CDR3 DNA follows: TGTGCCATCAGTCAGCCTAGCGGGGGGGAGGCAGAGACCCAGTACTTC.